This TCR beta chain appears in the sequencing data of a study of chemoradiotherapy in HPV16-positive cancers. Findings and caveats of the study: Only two HPV16-positive patients supplied the functional HPV-specificity definition. In HPV16-positive patients, HPV-responsive T-cell expansion tracked better recurrence-free survival.

The germline CDR1 and CDR2 sequences are SEHNR and FQNEAQ (reference sequence). Trimming pared 3 bases from V and 0 bases from J, leaving 11 bases between. This CDR3 is built from 15 residues. Comment on this clone: Its target is unknown.

Assay used: immunoSEQ multiplex PCR; TCRdb lists only in-frame clones, some missing. Of some 5,000 clones in the sample, 91% were seen once. The chain has TRBV7-9 and TRBJ2-5, with D unresolved. The input for sequencing was tumor tissue, taken from a patient who underwent chemoradiotherapy. The TCR originated in a human donor with HPV-associated anogenital cancer. The CDR3 DNA sequence: TGTGCCAGCAGCTTCCCCTTTTCTAACCAAGAGACCCAGTACTTC. Translated, it gives CASSFPFSNQETQYF. Full variable domain (missing parts from reference TRBV7-9 and TRBJ2-5): DTGVSQNPRHKITKRGQNVTFRCDPISEHNRLYWYRQTLGQGPEFLTYFQNEAQLEKSRLLSDRFSAERPKGSFSTLEIQRTEQGDSAMYLCASSFPFSNQETQYFGPGTRLLVL.